A selection of T cell receptor beta chains follows, all from one sample in a study of T cell changes during pregnancy in multiple sclerosis. Here immunoSEQ multiplex PCR was the method, and the copy in TCRdb shows in-frame clones only, minus some. In the table there are over 45,000 clones, just over 85% of which are singletons. The material sequenced was CD4+ T cells from peripheral blood mononuclear cells, taken in the second trimester of pregnancy. The receptors come from a female donor with multiple sclerosis, enrolled in a pregnancy study. Each CDR3 is given with its conserved first and last residue. D genes are given only for firm matches. Only part of the rows carry a size: once, few, many, or a class if the clone is expanded.

d_call,j_call,v_call,clone_size,cdr3_aa,cdr3_nt
NA,TRBJ1-5,TRBV4-1,NA,CASSQIDSYGNLYRNQPQHF,TGCGCCAGCAGCCAGATAGACAGCTACGGCAATCTATACCGCAATCAGCCCCAGCATTTT
TRBD1,TRBJ2-1,TRBV2,NA,CASRGTGVNEQFF,TGTGCCAGCAGAGGGACAGGGGTAAATGAGCAGTTCTTC
NA,TRBJ1-3,TRBV6-5,NA,CASSRQADGNTIYF,TGTGCCAGCAGCCGACAGGCTGATGGAAACACCATATATTTT
NA,TRBJ2-4,TRBV2,NA,CASSERQATKNIQYF,TGTGCCAGCAGTGAGAGACAGGCGACCAAAAACATTCAGTACTTC
NA,TRBJ1-2,TRBV28,NA,CATYPGHAGYGYTF,TGTGCCACCTACCCAGGACATGCGGGGTATGGCTACACCTTC
NA,TRBJ2-6,TRBV19,NA,CASSIRWGGRSSGANVLTF,TGTGCCAGTAGTATTAGATGGGGGGGCAGATCCTCTGGGGCCAACGTCCTGACTTTC
TRBD1,TRBJ2-7,TRBV10-3,NA,CAISESAGGSYEQYF,TGTGCCATCAGTGAGTCGGCAGGGGGCTCCTACGAGCAGTACTTC
NA,TRBJ2-2,TRBV7-3,NA,CASYPGVGELFF,TGTGCCAGCTATCCGGGGGTGGGGGAGCTGTTTTTT
NA,TRBJ2-1,TRBV25-1,NA,CASSAFSGSLYNEQFF,TGTGCCAGCAGTGCTTTTAGCGGATCACTCTACAATGAGCAGTTCTTC
NA,TRBJ1-1,TRBV19,few,CASTQFGDMNTEAFF,TGTGCCAGTACCCAGTTCGGGGACATGAACACTGAAGCTTTCTTT
NA,TRBJ2-7,TRBV6-5,NA,CASSFGYEQYF,TGTGCCAGCAGTTTCGGCTACGAGCAGTACTTC
TRBD1,TRBJ2-7,TRBV18,medium-sized,CASSPRDRENEQYF,TGTGCCAGCTCACCTCGAGACAGGGAGAACGAGCAGTACTTC
NA,TRBJ1-6,TRBV6-5,NA,CASNGGRNSPLHF,TGTGCCAGCAACGGAGGGAGGAATTCACCCCTCCACTTT
TRBD2,TRBJ2-1,TRBV7-9,NA,CASGSAGNEQFF,TGTGCCAGCGGATCAGCGGGGAATGAGCAGTTCTTC
TRBD2,TRBJ2-7,TRBV5-1,once,CASSLDGLVGEQYF,TGCGCCAGCAGCTTGGATGGACTAGTGGGGGAGCAGTACTTC
NA,TRBJ2-7,TRBV5-1,NA,CASSSAGDHEQYF,TGCGCCAGCAGCTCAGCAGGGGACCACGAGCAGTACTTC
NA,TRBJ2-7,TRBV5-1,NA,CASSLSGQENNEQYF,TGCGCCAGCAGCTTGTCTGGGCAGGAAAACAACGAGCAGTACTTC
NA,TRBJ2-1,TRBV5-6,NA,CASSLTGNNEQFF,TGTGCCAGCAGCTTGACGGGGAACAATGAGCAGTTCTTC
NA,TRBJ1-4,TRBV18,NA,CASSPSAGAGNEKLFF,TGTGCCAGCTCACCGTCGGCTGGAGCAGGGAATGAAAAACTGTTTTTT
NA,TRBJ2-1,TRBV7-5,NA,CVRSLGSVSGGSGYNEQFF,TGTGTCAGAAGCTTAGGTTCAGTCAGTGGCGGGAGTGGATACAATGAGCAGTTCTTC
NA,TRBJ2-7,TRBV21-1,once,CASSKETGMPGEQYF,TGTGCCAGCAGCAAGGAGACAGGGATGCCGGGAGAGCAGTACTTC
NA,TRBJ2-3,TRBV29-1,NA,CSVGQTTDTQYF,TGCAGCGTTGGACAAACCACAGATACGCAGTATTTT
NA,TRBJ1-1,TRBV7-2,once,CASSLAQRTTEAFF,TGTGCCAGCAGCTTAGCGCAAAGGACAACCGAAGCTTTCTTT
NA,TRBJ2-5,TRBV27,NA,CASSPPGSGTRSLQETQYF,TGTGCCAGCAGTCCCCCCGGCTCCGGGACACGGTCGCTCCAAGAGACCCAGTACTTC
TRBD1,TRBJ2-5,TRBV5-6,NA,CASSSPQGAVETQYF,TGTGCCAGCAGCTCCCCCCAGGGGGCGGTTGAGACCCAGTACTTC
TRBD2,TRBJ2-1,TRBV5-4,NA,CASSREAGPYYNEQFF,TGTGCCAGCAGCCGGGAGGCGGGACCTTACTACAATGAGCAGTTCTTC
NA,TRBJ2-5,TRBV5-1,NA,CASSPSEETQYF,TGCGCCAGCAGCCCGAGTGAGGAGACCCAGTACTTC
TRBD1,TRBJ1-1,TRBV29-1,once,CSGEGQGFTEAFF,TGCAGCGGAGAAGGACAGGGGTTCACTGAAGCTTTCTTT
NA,TRBJ2-5,TRBV5-4,NA,CASSLRGETQYF,TGTGCCAGCAGCCTGAGAGGGGAGACCCAGTACTTC
NA,TRBJ2-5,TRBV19,NA,CASSQRAPHQETQYF,TGTGCCAGTAGTCAGAGGGCCCCGCACCAAGAGACCCAGTACTTC
TRBD1,TRBJ2-2,TRBV2,NA,CASTPQGANTGELFF,TGTGCCAGCACCCCACAGGGGGCGAACACCGGGGAGCTGTTTTTT
TRBD2,TRBJ2-7,TRBV14,NA,CASSLPGGKNYEQYF,TGTGCCAGCAGCCTCCCGGGGGGGAAAAACTACGAGCAGTACTTC
NA,TRBJ2-1,TRBV7-9,NA,CASSNRLGLFGEQFF,TGTGCCAGCAGCAACAGGCTGGGACTTTTCGGAGAGCAGTTCTTC
TRBD1,TRBJ1-1,TRBV7-8,NA,CASSTDRGQDTEAFF,TGTGCCAGCAGCACGGACAGGGGGCAAGACACTGAAGCTTTCTTT
NA,TRBJ2-4,TRBV6-1,NA,CASSEASIQYF,TGTGCCAGCAGTGAAGCCAGCATTCAGTACTTC
NA,TRBJ1-5,TRBV1,NA,CTSSRDPLDTGNQPQHF,TGCACCAGCAGCCGAGACCCTTTGGACACGGGCAATCAGCCCCAGCATTTT
TRBD1,TRBJ1-4,TRBV2,NA,CASSPGTGGVDEKLFF,TGTGCCAGCAGCCCCGGGACAGGGGGCGTGGATGAAAAACTGTTTTTT
NA,TRBJ1-2,TRBV27,NA,CASGYRDYGYTF,TGTGCCAGCGGCTACAGGGACTATGGCTACACCTTC
TRBD1,TRBJ1-1,TRBV4-2,NA,CASSSGTGGNTEAFF,TGTGCCAGCAGCTCAGGGACAGGGGGGAACACTGAAGCTTTCTTT
TRBD1,TRBJ1-2,TRBV27,NA,CASGDRGRGYTF,TGTGCCAGCGGGGACAGGGGACGTGGCTACACCTTC
TRBD1,TRBJ2-3,TRBV5-1,NA,CASSWGTGKSTDTQYF,TGCGCCAGCAGCTGGGGGACAGGGAAGTCGACAGATACGCAGTATTTT
TRBD2,TRBJ2-3,TRBV10-1,NA,CASSTTSGGTDTQYF,TGCGCCAGCAGTACGACTAGCGGGGGCACAGATACGCAGTATTTT
TRBD2,TRBJ2-5,TRBV5-4,NA,CASSSRTSGGWGTQYF,TGTGCCAGCAGCTCAAGGACTAGCGGGGGGTGGGGGACCCAGTACTTC
NA,TRBJ2-6,TRBV18,NA,CASSPESGMGANVLTF,TGTGCCAGCTCACCGGAATCGGGGATGGGGGCCAACGTCCTGACTTTC
NA,TRBJ2-7,TRBV21-1,once,CASSKPGGTGDPYEQYF,TGTGCCAGCAGCAAACCTGGCGGGACAGGGGACCCCTACGAGCAGTACTTC
NA,TRBJ1-2,TRBV7-9,few,CASSLGQSSLSGYTF,TGTGCCAGCAGCTTAGGACAGTCATCTCTATCCGGCTACACCTTC
NA,TRBJ1-1,TRBV4-1,NA,CASSQTPQMNTEAFF,TGCGCCAGCAGCCAAACCCCCCAGATGAACACTGAAGCTTTCTTT
NA,TRBJ1-3,TRBV30,once,CARPNIRVMDGNTIYF,TGTGCCCGGCCCAATATCAGGGTTATGGATGGAAACACCATATATTTT
NA,TRBJ2-2,TRBV14,NA,CASSLYNTGELFF,TGTGCCAGCAGCCTATATAACACCGGGGAGCTGTTTTTT
TRBD2,TRBJ2-2,TRBV7-3,NA,CASSSTGTSAGELFF,TGTGCCAGCAGCTCGACCGGGACTAGTGCCGGGGAGCTGTTTTTT
TRBD1,TRBJ1-1,TRBV7-2,NA,CASSSPGTGIEAFF,TGTGCCAGCAGCTCCCCCGGGACAGGGATTGAAGCTTTCTTT
NA,TRBJ1-5,TRBV5-1,NA,CASSLSGGDDQPQHF,TGCGCCAGCAGCCTGAGTGGGGGGGACGATCAGCCCCAGCATTTT
NA,TRBJ2-5,TRBV5-5,NA,CASSPGLRETQYF,TGTGCCAGCAGCCCGGGACTTCGGGAGACCCAGTACTTC
TRBD1,TRBJ1-4,TRBV2,once,CASSRDSVGEKLFF,TGTGCCAGCAGCCGGGACAGCGTTGGTGAAAAACTGTTTTTT